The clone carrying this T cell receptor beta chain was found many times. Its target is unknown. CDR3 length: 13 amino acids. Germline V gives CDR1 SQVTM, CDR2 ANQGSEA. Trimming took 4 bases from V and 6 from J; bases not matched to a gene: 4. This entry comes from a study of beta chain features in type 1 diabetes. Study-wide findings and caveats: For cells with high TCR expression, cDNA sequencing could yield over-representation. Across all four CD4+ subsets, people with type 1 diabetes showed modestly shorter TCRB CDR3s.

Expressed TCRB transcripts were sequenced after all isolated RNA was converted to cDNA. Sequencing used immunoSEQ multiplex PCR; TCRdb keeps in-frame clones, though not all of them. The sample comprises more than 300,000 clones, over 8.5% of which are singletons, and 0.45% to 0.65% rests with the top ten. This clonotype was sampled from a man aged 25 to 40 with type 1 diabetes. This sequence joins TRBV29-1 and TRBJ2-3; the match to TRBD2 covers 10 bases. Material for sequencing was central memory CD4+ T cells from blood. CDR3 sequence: CSVGTSGADTQYF. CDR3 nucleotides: TGCAGCGTTGGGACTAGCGGCGCGGATACGCAGTATTTT.